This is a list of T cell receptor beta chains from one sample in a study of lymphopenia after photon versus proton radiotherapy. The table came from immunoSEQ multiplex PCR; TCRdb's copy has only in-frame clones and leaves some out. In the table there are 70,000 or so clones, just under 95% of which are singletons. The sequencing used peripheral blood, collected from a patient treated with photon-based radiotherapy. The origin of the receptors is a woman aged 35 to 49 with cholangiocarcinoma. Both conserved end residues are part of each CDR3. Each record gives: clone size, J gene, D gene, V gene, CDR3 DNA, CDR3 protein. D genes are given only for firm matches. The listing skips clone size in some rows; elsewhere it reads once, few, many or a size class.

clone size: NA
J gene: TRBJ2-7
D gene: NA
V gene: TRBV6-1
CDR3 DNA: TGTGCCAGCGCCCTTCCGGCAGGGAGCTACGAGCAGTACTTC
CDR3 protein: CASALPAGSYEQYF

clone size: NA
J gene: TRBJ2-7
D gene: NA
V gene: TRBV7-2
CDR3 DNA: TGTGCCAGCAGCCACCCGACGGGGTTAACTAGAGACGAGCAGTACTTC
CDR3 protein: CASSHPTGLTRDEQYF

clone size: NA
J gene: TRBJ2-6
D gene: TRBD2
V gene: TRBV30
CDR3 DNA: TGTGCCTGGAGTGTACTCTCGGGAGGGGCTGGGGCCAACGTCCTGACTTTC
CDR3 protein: CAWSVLSGGAGANVLTF

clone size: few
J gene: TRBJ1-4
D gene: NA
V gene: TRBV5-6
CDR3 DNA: TGTGCCAGCAGCTTGGGGGTTGGGGACGGAAATGAAAAACTGTTTTTT
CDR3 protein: CASSLGVGDGNEKLFF

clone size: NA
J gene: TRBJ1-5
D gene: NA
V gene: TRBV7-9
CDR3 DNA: TGTGCCAGGAGGGGGGGGCGAGGTCAGCCCCAGCATTTT
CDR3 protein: CARRGGRGQPQHF

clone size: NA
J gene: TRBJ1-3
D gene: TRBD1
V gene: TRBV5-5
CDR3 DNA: TGTGCCAGCAGCTCCAGACAGGGGCTCTCTGGAAACACCATATATTTT
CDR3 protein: CASSSRQGLSGNTIYF

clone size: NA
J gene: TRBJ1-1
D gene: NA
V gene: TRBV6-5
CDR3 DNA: TGTGCCAGCAGAAATGGATTTATGAACACTGAAGCTTTCTTT
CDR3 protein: CASRNGFMNTEAFF

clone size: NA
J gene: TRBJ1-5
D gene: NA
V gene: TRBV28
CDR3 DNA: TGTGCCAGCAGTACCCCGTCCGGGCGGCCCCAGCATTTT
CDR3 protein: CASSTPSGRPQHF

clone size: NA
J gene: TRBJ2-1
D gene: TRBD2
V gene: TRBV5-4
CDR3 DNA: TGTGCCAGCAGCCGCGGAGGACTAGCGGGCGGATACAATGAGCAGTTCTTC
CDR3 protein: CASSRGGLAGGYNEQFF

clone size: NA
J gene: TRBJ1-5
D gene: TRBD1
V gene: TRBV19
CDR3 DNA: TGTGCCAGTAACCTACCCCAAGGACAGGGAACAGGGCATAGCAATCAGCCCCAGCATTTT
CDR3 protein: CASNLPQGQGTGHSNQPQHF

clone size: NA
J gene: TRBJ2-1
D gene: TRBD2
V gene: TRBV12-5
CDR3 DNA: TGTGCTAGTGGTTTGGGTCGGGGGGAGGTTCCCTACAATGAGCAGTTCTTC
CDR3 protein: CASGLGRGEVPYNEQFF

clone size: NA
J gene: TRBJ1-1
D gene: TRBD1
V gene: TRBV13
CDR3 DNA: TGTGCCAGCAGCTCGACCGGACAGGGTGCTTTCTTT
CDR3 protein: CASSSTGQGAFF

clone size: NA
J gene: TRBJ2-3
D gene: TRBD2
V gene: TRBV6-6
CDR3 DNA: TGTGCCAGCAGTTATACTAGCGGGGGGATTGATACGCAGTATTTT
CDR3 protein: CASSYTSGGIDTQYF

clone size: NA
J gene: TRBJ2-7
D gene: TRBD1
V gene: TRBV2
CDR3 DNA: TGTGCCAGCAGAGCCGGGACAGCCTACGAGCAGTACTTC
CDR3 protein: CASRAGTAYEQYF

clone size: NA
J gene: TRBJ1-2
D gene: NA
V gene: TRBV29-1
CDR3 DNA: TGCAGCGTTGAAGATCTTACAGAAGAGAACTATGGCTACACCTTC
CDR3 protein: CSVEDLTEENYGYTF

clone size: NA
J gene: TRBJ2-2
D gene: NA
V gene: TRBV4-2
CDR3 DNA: TGTGCCAGCAGCCAAGAAGTAGGGAACACCGGGGAGCTGTTTTTT
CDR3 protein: CASSQEVGNTGELFF

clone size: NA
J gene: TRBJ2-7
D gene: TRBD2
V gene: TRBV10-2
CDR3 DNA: TGCGCCAGCAGTGCGTTAGCGGGAAGCTACGAGCAGTACTTC
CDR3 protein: CASSALAGSYEQYF

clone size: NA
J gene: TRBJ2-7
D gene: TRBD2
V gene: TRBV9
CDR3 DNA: TGTGCCAGCAGCGTAGGGACTAGCGGGGCTTACGAGCAGTACTTC
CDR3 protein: CASSVGTSGAYEQYF

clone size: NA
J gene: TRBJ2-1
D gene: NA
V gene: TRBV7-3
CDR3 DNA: TGTGCCAGCAGCTTCGCGGGCCGTGGCGCCTACAATGAGCAGTTCTTC
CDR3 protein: CASSFAGRGAYNEQFF

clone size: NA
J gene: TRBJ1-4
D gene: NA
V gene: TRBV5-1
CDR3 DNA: TGCGCCAGTAAGAAAGGGCCCAATGAAAAACTGTTTTTT
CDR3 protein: CASKKGPNEKLFF

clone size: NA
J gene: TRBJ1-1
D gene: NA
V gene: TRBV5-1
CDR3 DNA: TGCGCCAGCAGCGCCGTGCCAGGTGAAGCTTTCTTT
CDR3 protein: CASSAVPGEAFF

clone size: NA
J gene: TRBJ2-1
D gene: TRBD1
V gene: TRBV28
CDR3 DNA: TGTGCCAGCAGTCCAATGGACAGGGCTTCGGTCGTTGGTGAGCAGTTCTTC
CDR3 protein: CASSPMDRASVVGEQFF

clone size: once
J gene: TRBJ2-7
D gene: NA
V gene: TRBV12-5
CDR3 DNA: TGTGCTAGTGGTTTGGCGCTTGTTCCCTACGAGCAGTACTTC
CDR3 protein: CASGLALVPYEQYF

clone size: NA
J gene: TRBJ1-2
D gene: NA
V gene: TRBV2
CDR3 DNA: TGTGCCAGCAGTGGGAAAGGGGCGGAGGGCCCATATGGCTACACCTTC
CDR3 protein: CASSGKGAEGPYGYTF

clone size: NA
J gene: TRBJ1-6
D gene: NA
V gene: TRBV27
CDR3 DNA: TGTGCCAGCAGTTTATCTGCTGGGGGTCTGGGGGATTCACCCCTCCACTTT
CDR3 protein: CASSLSAGGLGDSPLHF

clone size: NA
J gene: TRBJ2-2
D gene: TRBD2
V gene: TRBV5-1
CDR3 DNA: TGCGCCAGCAGCTTGGCCTGGGCTAGCGGAACCACCGGGGAGCTGTTTTTT
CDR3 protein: CASSLAWASGTTGELFF

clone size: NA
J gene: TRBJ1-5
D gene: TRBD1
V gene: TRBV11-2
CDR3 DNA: TGTGCCAGCAGTCTAGCGGGACAGGGAAGCAATCAGCCCCAGCATTTT
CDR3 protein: CASSLAGQGSNQPQHF

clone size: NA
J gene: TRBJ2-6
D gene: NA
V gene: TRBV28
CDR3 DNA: TGTGCCAGCAGTTTACCGACCCCCGGGGCCAACGTCCTGACTTTC
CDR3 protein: CASSLPTPGANVLTF

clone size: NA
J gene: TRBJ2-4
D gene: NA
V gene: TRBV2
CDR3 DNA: TGTGCCAGCAGTGAATGGGTGGGACTGCCAAACATTCAGTACTTC
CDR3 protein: CASSEWVGLPNIQYF

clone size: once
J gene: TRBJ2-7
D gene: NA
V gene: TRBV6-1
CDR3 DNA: TGTGCCAGCAGTGGGTTGTACGAGCAGTACTTC
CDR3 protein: CASSGLYEQYF

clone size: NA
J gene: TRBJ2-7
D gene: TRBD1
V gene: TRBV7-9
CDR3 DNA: TGTGCCAGCAGCCCCGTAGGGACAGCTGGGAACGAGCAGTACTTC
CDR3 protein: CASSPVGTAGNEQYF

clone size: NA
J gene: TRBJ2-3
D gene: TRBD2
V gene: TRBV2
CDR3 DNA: TGTGCCAGCAATGAAGCCAGCGGGGTACCAGATACGCAGTATTTT
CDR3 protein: CASNEASGVPDTQYF

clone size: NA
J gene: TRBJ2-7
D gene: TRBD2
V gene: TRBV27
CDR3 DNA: TGTGCCAGCAAGACGGGACTAGCTTCCTACGAGCAGTACTTC
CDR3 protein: CASKTGLASYEQYF

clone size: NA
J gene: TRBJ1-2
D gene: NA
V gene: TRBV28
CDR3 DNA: TGTGCCAGCAGTATCCCCGGGAGACTAGACTATGGCTACACCTTC
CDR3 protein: CASSIPGRLDYGYTF

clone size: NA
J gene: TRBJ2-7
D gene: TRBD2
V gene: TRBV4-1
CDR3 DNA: TGCGCCAGCAGCCAAGATGCTAGGGGCTTACCAGCGGGGGAGCAGTACTTC
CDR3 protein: CASSQDARGLPAGEQYF

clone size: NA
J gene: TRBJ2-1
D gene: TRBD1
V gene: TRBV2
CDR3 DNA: TGTGCCAGCAGCCGGGACAGCTCCTACAATGAGCAGTTCTTC
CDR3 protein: CASSRDSSYNEQFF

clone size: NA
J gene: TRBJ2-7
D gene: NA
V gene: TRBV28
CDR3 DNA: TGTGCCAGCAGTTTATTAGCAGGGGAATACGAGCAGTACTTC
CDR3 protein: CASSLLAGEYEQYF

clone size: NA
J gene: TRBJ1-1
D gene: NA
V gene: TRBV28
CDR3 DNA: TGTGCCAGCAGCTCTGTGAACACTGAAGCTTTCTTT
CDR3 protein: CASSSVNTEAFF

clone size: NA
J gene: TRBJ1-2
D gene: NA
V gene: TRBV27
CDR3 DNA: TGTGCCACCTCGGGTAGAGGGCTACCCAACTATGGCTACACCTTC
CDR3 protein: CATSGRGLPNYGYTF

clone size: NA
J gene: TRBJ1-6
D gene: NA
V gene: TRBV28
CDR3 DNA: TGTGCCGCAAAATCAACAGGGCTGAATTCACCCCTCCACTTT
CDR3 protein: CAAKSTGLNSPLHF

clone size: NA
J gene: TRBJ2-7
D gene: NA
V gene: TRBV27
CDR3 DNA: TGTGCCAGCAGTTTATTCAGCGGAAGCTCCTACGAGCAGTACTTC
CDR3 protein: CASSLFSGSSYEQYF

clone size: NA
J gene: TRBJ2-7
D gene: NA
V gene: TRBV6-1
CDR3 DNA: TGTGCCAGCAGTGACGTTAATAGGGGCTATGAGCAGTACTTC
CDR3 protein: CASSDVNRGYEQYF

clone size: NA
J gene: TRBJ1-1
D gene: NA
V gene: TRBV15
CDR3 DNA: TGTGCCACCAGCAGAGGGTTCTCCGCCAGCGTGAACACTGAAGCTTTCTTT
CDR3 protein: CATSRGFSASVNTEAFF

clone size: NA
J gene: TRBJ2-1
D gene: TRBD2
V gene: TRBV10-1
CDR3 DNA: TGCGCCAGCAGCGGGGGGGTTGGTGAGCAGTTCTTC
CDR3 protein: CASSGGVGEQFF

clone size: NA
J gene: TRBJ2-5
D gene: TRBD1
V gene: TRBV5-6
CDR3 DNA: TGTGCCAGCAGCCCAGGACAGGGGCCACTACAAGAGACCCAGTACTTC
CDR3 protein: CASSPGQGPLQETQYF

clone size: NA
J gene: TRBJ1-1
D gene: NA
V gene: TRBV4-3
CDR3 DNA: TGCGCCAGCAGAAATCCCTCTCACCCAGGCACTGAAGCTTTCTTT
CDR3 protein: CASRNPSHPGTEAFF

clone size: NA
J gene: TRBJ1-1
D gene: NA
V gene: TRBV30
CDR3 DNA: TGTGCCTGGAGTCTCGGACCGAACACTGAAGCTTTCTTT
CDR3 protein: CAWSLGPNTEAFF

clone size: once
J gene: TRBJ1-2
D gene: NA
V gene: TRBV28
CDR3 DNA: TGTGCCAGCAAACCGGGGCAGAATTATGGCTACACCTTC
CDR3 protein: CASKPGQNYGYTF

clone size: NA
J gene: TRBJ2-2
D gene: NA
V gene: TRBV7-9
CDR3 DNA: TGTGCCAGCAGCTTAGGCCAGAGCGGGGAGCTGTTTTTT
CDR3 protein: CASSLGQSGELFF

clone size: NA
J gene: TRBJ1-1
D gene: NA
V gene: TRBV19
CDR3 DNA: TGTGCCAGTAGTTACGGGTCCACTGAAGCTTTCTTT
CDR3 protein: CASSYGSTEAFF